This TCR beta chain was identified during a study of blood T cell repertoires in COVID-19. Looking at the study overall: The analysed material was cDNA or gDNA that came from T cells, B-cell-depleted T cells, or PBMCs.

Using immunoSEQ multiplex PCR, the repertoire was profiled, and TCRdb retains in-frame clones only, with some absent. The sample shows roughly 200,000 clones, 80% to 85% of them seen only once. The germline CDR1 and CDR2 sequences are GTSNPN and SVGIG (reference sequence). J was trimmed by 0 bases and V by 2 bases; bases with no gene match: 8. The CDR3 totals 18 residues. The sample consisted of peripheral blood. The chain links TRBV30 to TRBJ1-6; TRBD1 matches at 9 bases. The clonotype comes from a man aged 50-60 years with active or convalescent COVID-19. CDR3 residues: CAWSPDRGLGSYNSPLHF. CDR3 DNA sequence: TGTGCCTGGAGTCCGGACAGGGGATTGGGCTCCTATAATTCACCCCTCCACTTT.